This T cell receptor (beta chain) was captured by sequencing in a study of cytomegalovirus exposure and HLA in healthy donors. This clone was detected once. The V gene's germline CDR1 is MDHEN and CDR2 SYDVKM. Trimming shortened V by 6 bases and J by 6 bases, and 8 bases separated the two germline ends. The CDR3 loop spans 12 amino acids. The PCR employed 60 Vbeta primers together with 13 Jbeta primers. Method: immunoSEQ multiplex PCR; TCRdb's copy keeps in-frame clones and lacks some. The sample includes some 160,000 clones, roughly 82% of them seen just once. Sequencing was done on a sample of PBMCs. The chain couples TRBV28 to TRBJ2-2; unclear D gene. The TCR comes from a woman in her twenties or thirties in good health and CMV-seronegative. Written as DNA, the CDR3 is TGTGCCAGCAGCACCTTAGCCGGGGAGCTGTTTTTT. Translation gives CASSTLAGELFF.